The 32 T cell receptor beta chains listed next were all sequenced from one sample in a study of T cell repertoires in cytomegalovirus infection. Their recognized antigens are unknown. MiXCR, applied by TCRdb to the reads, yields one record per CDR3 protein. The sample has approximately 120,000 distinct CDR3 sequences, around 31% seen once. Sequences were derived from CD8+ T cells from cultured PBMCs, sampled from culture after CMV antigen stimulation. All receptors come from a human donor in good health (CMV status not recorded). Some clones in this sample may be carry-over from other donors' samples.

This rearrangement joins TRBV7-3 to TRBJ1-1, with D maybe TRBD1 (5 bases). Per germline, CDR1 SGHTA and CDR2 FQGTGA. The CDR3 sequence is 17 residues long. V dropped 2 bases and J dropped 0 bases, with 16 bases sitting between them. CDR3 loop: CASSLGTGILMNTEAFF. CDR3 nucleotides: TGTGCCAGCAGCTTAGGGACCGGGATCCTCATGAACACTGAAGCTTTCTTT.

The chain joins TRBV29-1 to TRBJ1-5, with 7 bases that match TRBD1. Trimming took 3 bases from V and 3 from J; bases not matched to a gene: 2. Germline V gene data show CDR1 as SQVTM and CDR2 as ANQGSEA. This CDR3 region has 13 residues. This CDR3 reads CSVDRGDNQPQHF. The CDR3 coding sequence is TGCAGCGTTGACAGGGGGGACAATCAGCCCCAGCATTTT. The full variable domain, rest sourced from reference TRBV29-1 and TRBJ1-5, is SAVISQKPSRDICQRGTSLTIQCQVDSQVTMMFWYRQQPGQSLTLIATANQGSEATYESGFVIDKFPISRPNLTFSTLTVSNMSPEDSSIYLCSVDRGDNQPQHFGDGTRLSIL.

This clonotype showed up just a few times. This sequence joins TRBV23-1 and TRBJ2-4, with no clear D. TRBV23-1 is flagged as an ORF with uncertain function. The CDR3 length is 17 residues. Trimming left V 1 base short and J 0 bases short, with 13 bases between. CDR3: CASSQWTYLVAKNIQYF. DNA of the CDR3: TGCGCCAGCAGTCAATGGACGTACTTGGTAGCCAAAAACATTCAGTACTTC.

This clonotype turned up a few times. The V and J genes are TRBV7-2 and TRBJ1-2, with 7 bases identical to TRBD1. The CDR3 length is 16 residues. Trimming at V came to 5 bases and at J to 0 bases, leaving 9 bases not matched to a gene. Germline V gene data show CDR1 as SGHTA and CDR2 as FQGNSA. The CDR3 loop reads CASSGIRDSTNYGYTF. CDR3 DNA: TGTGCCAGCAGCGGGATCCGGGACAGTACTAACTATGGCTACACCTTC. The full variable domain, with the rest looked up from reference TRBV7-2 and TRBJ1-2, is GAGVSQSPSNKVTEKGKDVELRCDPISGHTALYWYRQSLGQGLEFLIYFQGNSAPDKSGLPSDRFSAERTGGSVSTLTIQRTQQEDSAVYLCASSGIRDSTNYGYTFGSGTRLTVV.

This chain uses TRBV4-2 with TRBJ2-3; D is perhaps TRBD2 (7 bases). CDR1 LGHNA and CDR2 YNFKEQ come from the germline V gene. The germline V and J ends were trimmed by 1 base and 5 bases, with 16 bases remaining between them. The CDR3 totals 16 residues. Here the CDR3 DNA reads TGTGCCAGCAGCCAAGTCTCTCGGGGGGCGGAAGATACGCAGTATTTT. This sequence encodes CASSQVSRGAEDTQYF.

A single count supports this clonotype. V is TRBV24-1 and J is TRBJ2-1; 10 bases match TRBD2. Unmatched junction bases numbered 9, after V lost 4 bases and J lost 7 bases. The CDR3 totals 16 residues. The germline V gene has CDR1 KGHDR and CDR2 SFDVKD. CDR3 sequence (DNA): TGTGCCACCAGTGACCCGTCTGCAGCGGGGGGGAATGAGCAGTTCTTC. Encoded protein: CATSDPSAAGGNEQFF.

CDR3 region: CASSLRGGFADTQYF. CDR3 in DNA: TGCGCCAGCAGCCTGCGTGGGGGGTTCGCAGATACGCAGTATTTT. The chain uses TRBV4-1 and TRBJ2-3; D might be TRBD2 (6 bases). CDR1 MGHRA and CDR2 YSYEKL come from the germline V gene. The CDR3 totals 15 residues. The V end lost 4 bases, the J end lost 4 bases, and 15 bases lay between the germline ends.

In its sample, this clonotype was seen a few times. The chain has TRBV14 and TRBJ2-2; D unresolved. The CDR3 has 13 residues. Per germline, CDR1 SGHDN and CDR2 FVKESK. V was pared by 0 bases and J by 7 bases, with 6 bases between. The CDR3 nucleotides read TGTGCCAGCAGCCAAGAACTCAACGGGGAGCTGTTTTTT. Its translation: CASSQELNGELFF.

About this clonotype: A read error may produce the germline difference seen at one junction end. The chain couples TRBV7-9 to TRBJ2-7; tentative D call: TRBD1 (6 bases). Looked up from germline, CDR1 is SEHNR and CDR2 is FQNEAQ (reference sequence). This CDR3 contains 14 residues. The CDR3 bases are TGTGCCAGCAGCCTTACAGGGAGCTCCTACAAGCAGTACTTC. It translates to CASSLTGSSYKQYF. Based on the CDR3 plus reference TRBV7-9 and TRBJ2-7, the full variable domain is DTGVSQNPRHKITKRGQNVTFRCDPISEHNRLYWYRQTLGQGPEFLTYFQNEAQLEKSRLLSDRFSAERPKGSFSTLEIQRTEQGDSAMYLCASSLTGSSYKQYFGPGTRLTVT.

At least ten counts were recorded for this clonotype. The rearrangement links TRBV11-3 to TRBJ1-1; D uncertain. V lost 0 bases to trimming and J lost 5 bases, with 7 bases between them. The CDR3 consists of 13 residues. CDR1 and CDR2 (germline): SGHNT, YENEEA. This CDR3 is CASSLDRNTEAFF. The CDR3 region has the DNA TGTGCCAGCAGCTTAGACAGGAATACTGAAGCTTTCTTT.

This clonotype showed up many times. This rearrangement joins TRBV7-8 to TRBJ2-7, with 8 bases matching TRBD1. The CDR3 sequence is 15 residues long. Per the germline V gene, CDR1 is SGHVS and CDR2 is FQNEAQ. Losses at the gene ends were 4 bases for V and 4 bases for J; bases not matched to a gene: 9. The CDR3 DNA reads as TGTGCCAGCAGCTCCGCGGACAGGGACCCTTACGAGCAGTACTTC. This encodes CASSSADRDPYEQYF.

The sample holds many counts of this clonotype. The chain employs TRBV7-8 and TRBJ1-4; TRBD1 is a possible D gene (5 bases). V shed 1 base and J shed 6 bases, with 12 bases lying between them. The length of the CDR3 is 15 residues. Germline CDR1 and CDR2: SGHVS and FQNEAQ. The CDR3 here is CASSLEPRGDEKLFF. As DNA, the CDR3 is TGTGCCAGCAGCTTAGAACCTAGGGGAGATGAAAAACTGTTTTTT.

The chain links TRBV19 to TRBJ1-1, with 7 bases lining up with TRBD1. From germline, CDR1 is LNHDA and CDR2 SQIVND (reference sequence). V lost 3 bases and J lost 3; bases outside the gene matches: 4. The length of the CDR3 is 14 residues. CDR3 DNA: TGTGCCAGTAGTATCGGGACAGCTTACACTGAAGCTTTCTTT. Translated: CASSIGTAYTEAFF.

There are a few counts of this clonotype. This chain connects TRBV24-1 to TRBJ1-2, with TRBD1 matching 7 bases. J was trimmed by 8 bases and V by 9 bases; bases with no gene match: 5. From germline, CDR1 is KGHDR and CDR2 SFDVKD. The CDR3 spans 11 residues. The CDR3 is CATWDSAGYTF. CDR3 nucleotide sequence: TGTGCCACCTGGGACAGCGCGGGCTACACCTTC.

This clonotype was seen ten or more times. This chain links TRBV29-1 with TRBJ2-5; D uncertain. In germline, CDR1 is SQVTM, CDR2 ANQGSEA. The CDR3 is made up of 12 amino acids. V was shortened by 7 bases and J by 5 bases, with 14 bases between the two germline ends. The CDR3 protein is CSAYNWAETQYF. The CDR3 DNA is TGCAGCGCGTATAACTGGGCGGAGACCCAGTACTTC. Supplemented by reference TRBV29-1 and TRBJ2-5, the full variable domain reads SAVISQKPSRDICQRGTSLTIQCQVDSQVTMMFWYRQQPGQSLTLIATANQGSEATYESGFVIDKFPISRPNLTFSTLTVSNMSPEDSSIYLCSAYNWAETQYFGPGTRLLVL.

The table lists this clonotype with a few counts. The chain combines TRBV19 with TRBJ2-1; TRBD2 is a possible D gene (6 bases). CDR1 and CDR2 (germline): LNHDA, SQIVND (reference sequence). Trimming cost V 10 bases and J 3 bases, with 13 bases left between them. This CDR3 comprises 13 residues. The chain's CDR3 is CATQGGRYNEQFF. The CDR3 coding sequence is TGTGCCACCCAGGGAGGCCGCTACAATGAGCAGTTCTTC.

The sample holds many counts of this clonotype. J is TRBJ2-2 and V is TRBV7-2; 7 nucleotides match TRBD2. CDR3 length equals 14 residues. The germline V gene has CDR1 SGHTA and CDR2 FQGNSA. With 0 bases clipped from V and 12 bases from J, the junction kept 7 bases outside the gene matches. The CDR3 region is CASSLASRGGKLFF. In DNA, the CDR3 is TGTGCCAGCAGCTTAGCTTCACGGGGAGGGAAGCTGTTTTTT.

This clonotype was counted between two and nine times. This chain uses TRBV19 with TRBJ2-7; D possibly corresponds to TRBD1 (5 bases). Germline V gene data show CDR1 as LNHDA and CDR2 as SQIVND (reference sequence). The CDR3 sequence is 13 residues long. The V and J ends lost 3 bases and 3 bases respectively, with 9 bases between them. As DNA, the CDR3 is TGTGCCAGTAGTATGGGGCCAGGCTACGAGCAGTACTTC. Translation: CASSMGPGYEQYF.

This clonotype was picked up many times. The chain employs TRBV12-3 or TRBV12-4 and TRBJ2-1; 9 bases fit TRBD2. The CDR3 is 16 amino acids. V lost 7 bases and J lost 4; bases outside the gene matches: 11. The CDR3 spells CASTHSSGGLYNEQFF. CDR3 DNA sequence: TGTGCCAGCACCCATTCAAGCGGGGGGCTGTACAATGAGCAGTTCTTC.

CDR3 in amino acids: CASAVTEDTDTQYF. CDR3 DNA sequence: TGTGCTAGTGCCGTGACAGAAGACACAGATACGCAGTATTTT. The chain recombines TRBV12-5 with TRBJ2-3; tentatively, D is TRBD1 (5 bases). Germline V gene lookup returns CDR1 LGHNT and CDR2 FRNRAP. V lost 7 bases, J lost 2 bases, and 13 bases lay in between. The CDR3 length is 14 residues. The whole variable domain, filled in from reference TRBV12-5 and TRBJ2-3, reads DARVTQTPRHKVTEMGQEVTMRCQPILGHNTVFWYRQTMMQGLELLAYFRNRAPLDDSGMPKDRFSAEMPDATLATLKIQPSEPRDSAVYFCASAVTEDTDTQYFGPGTRLTVL.

The chain links TRBV5-4 to TRBJ2-7; 9 positions match TRBD1. This CDR3 region has 14 residues. CDR1 and CDR2 from the germline V gene are SGHNT and YYREEE (reference sequence). Losses at the gene ends were 2 bases for V and 5 bases for J; bases not matched to a gene: 5. CDR3 nucleotides: TGTGCCAGCAGCTTCGGGACAGGGACCCACGAGCAGTACTTC. This gives the protein CASSFGTGTHEQYF.

The rearrangement uses TRBV19 and TRBJ2-7; TRBD2 agrees at 8 bases. In germline, CDR1 is LNHDA, CDR2 SQIVND (reference sequence). J lost 2 bases, V lost 5 bases, and 8 bases had no gene match. This CDR3 region has 15 residues. The CDR3 DNA is TGTGCCAGTAGTTCTCCCTTTAGCGGGGCCTACGAGCAGTACTTC. Residues: CASSSPFSGAYEQYF.

This chain joins TRBV4-2 and TRBJ1-2; unclear D gene. Germline V gives CDR1 LGHNA, CDR2 YNFKEQ. The CDR3 is 14 amino acids. Trimming removed 4 bases at V and 3 bases at J, with 12 bases between. In DNA, the CDR3 is TGTGCCAGCAGCCCCTTGGGTACCGACTATGGCTACACCTTC. It specifies CASSPLGTDYGYTF.

The chain links TRBV29-1 to TRBJ2-7; D gene unclear. Looked up from germline, CDR1 is SQVTM and CDR2 is ANQGSEA. V lost 0 bases and J 0 bases, leaving 9 bases between the germline ends. The CDR3 runs 14 residues. The CDR3: CSVEERTSSYEQYF. CDR3 nucleotide sequence: TGCAGCGTTGAAGAAAGGACGAGCTCCTACGAGCAGTACTTC.

The rearrangement links TRBV9 to TRBJ2-3, with TRBD2 matching 9 bases. Unmatched junction bases numbered 6, after V lost 3 bases and J lost 1 base. This CDR3 spans 16 amino acids. Germline loops: CDR1 SGDLS, CDR2 YYNGEE. Written as DNA, the CDR3 is TGTGCCAGCAGCGCTAATCCTAGCGGGGGCACAGATACGCAGTATTTT. Translating it yields CASSANPSGGTDTQYF.

This clonotype was seen only a few times. The genes are TRBV29-1 and TRBJ2-3; D possibly corresponds to TRBD2 (5 bases). CDR3 size: 12 residues. Per germline, CDR1 SQVTM and CDR2 ANQGSEA. Between the trimmed V and J ends, which lost 0 bases and 11 bases, there was a span of 12 bases. CDR3 sequence (DNA): TGCAGCGTTGAAGACCTCGAGCGGCAGCAGTATTTT. This gives the protein CSVEDLERQQYF.

The rearrangement uses TRBV18 and TRBJ2-7; D ambiguous. Germline assignment: CDR1 KGHSH and CDR2 LQKENI. There are 15 residues in the CDR3. The ends were cut back, 2 bases at V and 0 bases at J, with 11 bases in the middle. The CDR3 nucleotides are TGTGCCAGCTCACCAATGGGGTCGAACTCCTACGAGCAGTACTTC. It specifies CASSPMGSNSYEQYF.

This chain uses TRBV12-3 or TRBV12-4 with TRBJ2-3; TRBD2 matches 10 bases. J gave up 4 bases and V 6 bases, and 7 bases lay outside the gene matches. The CDR3 covers 15 residues. CDR3 residues: CASRVLAGYADTQYF. The CDR3 coding sequence is TGTGCCAGCAGGGTACTAGCGGGGTATGCAGATACGCAGTATTTT.

This clonotype was detected many times. The rearrangement links TRBV2 to TRBJ2-7; D gene uncertain. There are 12 residues in the CDR3. Germline V gene data show CDR1 as SNHLY and CDR2 as FYNNEI. Trimming left V 3 bases short and J 3 bases short, with 6 bases between. The CDR3 DNA reads as TGTGCCAGCAGTGACCTTTTCTACGAGCAGTACTTC. Translating gives CASSDLFYEQYF.

The chain employs TRBV6-6 and TRBJ1-1; no clear D. The CDR3 extends over 13 amino acids. CDR1 and CDR2 (germline): MNHNY, SVGAGI (reference sequence). The germline V and J ends were trimmed by 5 bases and 7 bases, with 14 bases remaining between them. The CDR3 bases are TGTGCCAGCAGTCCCGGGCAGGTATTTGAAGCTTTCTTT. It is translated as CASSPGQVFEAFF.

The chain uses TRBV30 and TRBJ1-3; TRBD1 is a possible D gene (6 bases). Germline lookup yields CDR1 GTSNPN and CDR2 SVGIG (reference sequence). V lost 0 bases to trimming and J lost 0 bases, with 6 bases between them. The CDR3 has 14 amino acids. Written as DNA, the CDR3 is TGTGCCTGGAGTGTACAGGGCTCTGGAAACACCATATATTTT. Its translation: CAWSVQGSGNTIYF.

Here the CDR3 DNA reads TGTGCCAGCAGTTTCTCGACAGGGCGAGCATTCACCACACCCTACGAGCAGTACTTC. The encoded protein is CASSFSTGRAFTTPYEQYF. The J gene is TRBJ2-7, the V gene TRBV28, with 7 bases aligning to TRBD1. CDR3 length equals 19 residues. CDR1 is MDHEN and CDR2 is SYDVKM in the germline V gene. V lost 3 bases to trimming and J lost 2 bases; unmatched junction nucleotides: 19.